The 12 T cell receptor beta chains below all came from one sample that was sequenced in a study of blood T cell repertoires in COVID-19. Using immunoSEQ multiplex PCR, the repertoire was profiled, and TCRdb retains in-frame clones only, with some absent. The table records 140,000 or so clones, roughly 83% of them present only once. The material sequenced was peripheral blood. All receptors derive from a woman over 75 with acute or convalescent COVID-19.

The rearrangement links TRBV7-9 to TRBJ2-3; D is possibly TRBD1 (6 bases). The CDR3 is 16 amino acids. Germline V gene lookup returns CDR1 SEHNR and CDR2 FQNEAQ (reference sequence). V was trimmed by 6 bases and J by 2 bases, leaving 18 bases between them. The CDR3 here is CASRRGGVIPTDTQYF. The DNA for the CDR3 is TGTGCCAGCAGAAGAGGGGGAGTTATTCCCACAGATACGCAGTATTTT.

CDR3 coding DNA: TGTGCCTGGACCGACAGGGGGCTTTCCGGAGATACGCAGTATTTT. It yields the protein CAWTDRGLSGDTQYF. This chain uses TRBV30 with TRBJ2-3; the match to TRBD1 covers 10 bases. Looked up from germline, CDR1 is GTSNPN and CDR2 is SVGIG (reference sequence). The junction had 9 bases not matched to a gene; V was cut back by 4 bases and J by 5 bases. This CDR3 region has 15 residues.

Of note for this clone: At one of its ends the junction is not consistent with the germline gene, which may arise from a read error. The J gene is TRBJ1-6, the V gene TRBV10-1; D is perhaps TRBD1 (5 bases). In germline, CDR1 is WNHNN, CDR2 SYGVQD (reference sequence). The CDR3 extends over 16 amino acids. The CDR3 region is CASSRQRRNYYSPLHF. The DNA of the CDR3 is TGCGCCAGCAGTCGACAGAGGCGAAACTATTATTCACCCCTCCACTTT.

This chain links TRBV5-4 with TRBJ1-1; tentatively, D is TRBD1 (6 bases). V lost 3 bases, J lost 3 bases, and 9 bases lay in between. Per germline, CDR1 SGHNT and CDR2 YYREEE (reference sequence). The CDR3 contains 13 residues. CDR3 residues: CASSSDSHTEAFF. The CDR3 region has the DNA TGTGCCAGCAGCTCGGACAGCCACACTGAAGCTTTCTTT.

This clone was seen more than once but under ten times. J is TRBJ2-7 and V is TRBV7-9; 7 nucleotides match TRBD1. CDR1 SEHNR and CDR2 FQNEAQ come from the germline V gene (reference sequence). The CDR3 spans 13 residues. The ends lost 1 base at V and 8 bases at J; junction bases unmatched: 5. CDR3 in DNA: TGTGCCAGCAGCTTAGTAGGGACAGATAAGCAGTACTTC. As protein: CASSLVGTDKQYF.

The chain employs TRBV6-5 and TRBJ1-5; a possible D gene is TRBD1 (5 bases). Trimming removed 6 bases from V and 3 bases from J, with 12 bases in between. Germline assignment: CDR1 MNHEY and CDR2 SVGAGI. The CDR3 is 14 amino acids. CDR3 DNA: TGTGCCAGCAGCCTTGACAGTTTCAATCAGCCCCAGCATTTT. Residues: CASSLDSFNQPQHF.

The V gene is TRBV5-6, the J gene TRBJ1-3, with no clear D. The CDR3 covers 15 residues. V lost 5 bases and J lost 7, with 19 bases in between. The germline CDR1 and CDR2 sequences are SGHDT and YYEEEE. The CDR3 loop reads CASRRRGSQPNTIYF. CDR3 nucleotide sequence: TGTGCCAGCAGACGACGAGGAAGTCAGCCGAACACCATATATTTT.

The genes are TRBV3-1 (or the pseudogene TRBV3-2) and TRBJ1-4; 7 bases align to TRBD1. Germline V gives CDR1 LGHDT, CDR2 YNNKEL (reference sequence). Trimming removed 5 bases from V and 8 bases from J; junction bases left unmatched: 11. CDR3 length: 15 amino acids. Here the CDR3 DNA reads TGTGCCAGCAGCAAGATTTCGACAGGGCAGGAAAAACTGTTTTTT. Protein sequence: CASSKISTGQEKLFF.

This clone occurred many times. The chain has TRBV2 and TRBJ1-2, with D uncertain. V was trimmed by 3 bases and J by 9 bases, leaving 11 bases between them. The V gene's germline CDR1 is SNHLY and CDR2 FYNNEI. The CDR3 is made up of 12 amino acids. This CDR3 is CASSEEGISYTF. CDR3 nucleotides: TGTGCCAGCAGTGAGGAGGGTATCAGCTACACCTTC.

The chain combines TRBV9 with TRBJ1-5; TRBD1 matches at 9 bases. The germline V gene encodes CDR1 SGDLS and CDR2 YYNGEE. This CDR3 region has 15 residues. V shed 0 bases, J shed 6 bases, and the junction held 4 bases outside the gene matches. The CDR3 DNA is TGTGCCAGCAGCGTAGGGGGGACAGGGTTTCAGCCCCAGCATTTT. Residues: CASSVGGTGFQPQHF.

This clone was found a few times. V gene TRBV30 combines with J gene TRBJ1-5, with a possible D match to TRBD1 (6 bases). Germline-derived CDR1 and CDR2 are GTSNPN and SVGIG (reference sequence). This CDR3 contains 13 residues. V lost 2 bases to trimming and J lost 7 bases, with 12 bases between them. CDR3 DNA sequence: TGTGCCTGGAGTCAGGGGAAAGGCCAGCCCCAGCATTTT. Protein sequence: CAWSQGKGQPQHF.

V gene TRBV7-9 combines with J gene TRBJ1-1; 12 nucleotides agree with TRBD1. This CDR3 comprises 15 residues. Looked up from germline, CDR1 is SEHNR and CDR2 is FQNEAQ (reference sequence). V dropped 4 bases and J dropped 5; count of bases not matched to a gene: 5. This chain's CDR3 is CASSWGQGARTEAFF. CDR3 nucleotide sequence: TGTGCCAGCAGCTGGGGACAGGGGGCGCGGACTGAAGCTTTCTTT.